Shown below are 20 T cell receptor beta chains from a single sample sequenced in a study of blood T cell repertoires in COVID-19. Clones were read by immunoSEQ multiplex PCR, and TCRdb kept only the in-frame ones, dropping some. The sample shows nearly 200,000 clones, 85% of them seen only once. Material: peripheral blood. Receptors originate from a man aged 55 to 69 with COVID-19, enrolled during active disease.

The rearrangement links TRBV7-9 to TRBJ1-2; 9 nucleotides line up with TRBD1. The CDR3 has 14 residues. CDR1 is SEHNR and CDR2 is FQNEAQ in the germline V gene (reference sequence). The ends lost 5 bases at V and 2 bases at J; junction bases unmatched: 3. This chain's CDR3 is CASSMGQGNYGYTF. The CDR3 nucleotides are TGTGCCAGCAGCATGGGACAGGGAAACTATGGCTACACCTTC.

V is TRBV5-1 and J is TRBJ2-7; TRBD1 is a possible D gene (6 bases). The V end lost 0 bases, the J end lost 3 bases, and 13 bases lay between the germline ends. Germline V lookup: CDR1 SGHRS, CDR2 YFSETQ. The CDR3 is 15 residues long. CDR3 sequence reads: CASSLVGTRDYEQYF. DNA for the CDR3: TGCGCCAGCAGCTTGGTAGGGACAAGGGACTACGAGCAGTACTTC.

The chain combines TRBV4-3 with TRBJ1-1; 7 bases align to TRBD1. The V gene end was trimmed by 4 bases and the J gene end by 0 bases; junction bases not matched to a gene: 5. CDR1 and CDR2 (germline): LGHNA, YSLEER. The CDR3 contains 15 residues. CDR3 nucleotide sequence: TGCGCCAGCAGCCCACACGGGACAGTGAACACTGAAGCTTTCTTT. It translates to CASSPHGTVNTEAFF.

This clone was counted between two and nine times. The chain recombines TRBV29-1 with TRBJ1-2, with D possibly matching TRBD1 (6 bases). This CDR3 is built from 13 residues. The V and J ends lost 3 bases and 8 bases respectively, with 16 bases between them. Looked up from germline, CDR1 is SQVTM and CDR2 is ANQGSEA. CDR3 protein: CSVDLTGSKGYTF. CDR3 bases: TGCAGCGTTGACTTGACAGGTTCGAAAGGCTACACCTTC.

This clone was recorded once. The J gene is TRBJ2-1, the V gene TRBV10-3; the match to TRBD1 covers 10 bases. The CDR3 totals 14 residues. Trimming at V came to 4 bases and at J to 7 bases, leaving 4 bases not matched to a gene. Germline values: CDR1 ENHRY, CDR2 SYGVKD. The CDR3 DNA reads as TGTGCCATCAGTGGACAGGGGGCGTGGAATGAGCAGTTCTTC. Its translation: CAISGQGAWNEQFF.

The gene calls are TRBV5-4 and TRBJ2-7; 9 nucleotides align to TRBD2. The CDR3 has 16 residues. CDR1 is SGHNT and CDR2 is YYREEE in the germline V gene (reference sequence). The trim removed 4 bases at V and 7 bases at J, leaving 15 bases unmatched. DNA for the CDR3: TGTGCCAGCAGCGCCGGACTAGCGACCCTGGGGGATGAGCAGTACTTC. Translated: CASSAGLATLGDEQYF.

The chain recombines TRBV7-9 with TRBJ1-1; D unclear. This CDR3 has 14 residues. The V end was cut by 5 bases, the J end by 0 bases, with 10 bases between. Germline lookup yields CDR1 SEHNR and CDR2 FQNEAQ (reference sequence). The CDR3: CASSHDILNTEAFF. The CDR3 nucleotides are TGTGCCAGCAGCCACGACATTCTGAACACTGAAGCTTTCTTT. Complete variable domain (other parts from reference TRBV7-9 and TRBJ1-1): DTGVSQNPRHKITKRGQNVTFRCDPISEHNRLYWYRQTLGQGPEFLTYFQNEAQLEKSRLLSDRFSAERPKGSFSTLEIQRTEQGDSAMYLCASSHDILNTEAFFGQGTRLTVV.

V usage is TRBV25-1 and J usage is TRBJ1-1; TRBD1 is a possible D gene (5 bases). This CDR3 spans 13 amino acids. V lost 5 bases, J lost 3 bases, and 10 bases lay in between. From germline, CDR1 is MGHDK and CDR2 SYGVNS. The chain's CDR3 is CASSQRGYTEAFF. CDR3 coding DNA: TGTGCCAGCAGTCAAAGGGGCTACACTGAAGCTTTCTTT.

The chain links TRBV7-9 to TRBJ2-1; 9 positions agree with TRBD1. Germline V gives CDR1 SEHNR, CDR2 FQNEAQ (reference sequence). After removal of 3 bases from V and 3 bases from J, the junction contained 3 bases not matched to a gene. The CDR3 spans 15 residues. In nucleotides, the CDR3 is TGTGCCAGCAGCTTGGGACAGGGCTTCTACAATGAGCAGTTCTTC. It encodes CASSLGQGFYNEQFF.

J is TRBJ1-4 and V is TRBV2, with 7 bases identical to TRBD1. V shed 3 bases, J shed 5 bases, and the junction held 3 bases outside the gene matches. CDR1 SNHLY and CDR2 FYNNEI come from the germline V gene. CDR3 length: 14 residues. Here the CDR3 DNA reads TGTGCCAGCAGTGAGGGACAGCCCAATGAAAAACTGTTTTTT. This codes for CASSEGQPNEKLFF.

A single count supports this clone. This chain connects TRBV10-3 to TRBJ1-1; 7 nucleotides match TRBD1. CDR3 size: 13 residues. From germline, CDR1 is ENHRY and CDR2 SYGVKD. V dropped 0 bases and J dropped 10; count of bases not matched to a gene: 5. The CDR3 spells CAISESWRQGAFF. CDR3 in DNA: TGTGCCATCAGTGAGTCATGGAGACAGGGAGCTTTCTTT.

The gene calls are TRBV5-6 and TRBJ2-2, with D possibly being TRBD1 (5 bases). V gave up 6 bases and J gave up 0 bases, with 9 bases separating them. The CDR3 contains 14 residues. Germline V gives CDR1 SGHDT, CDR2 YYEEEE. The CDR3 spells CASTMTANTGELFF. The CDR3 coding sequence is TGTGCCAGCACCATGACAGCGAACACCGGGGAGCTGTTTTTT. Together with reference TRBV5-6 and TRBJ2-2, the CDR3 gives the full variable domain: DAGVTQSPTHLIKTRGQQVTLRCSPKSGHDTVSWYQQALGQGPQFIFQYYEEEERQRGNFPDRFSGHQFPNYSSELNVNALLLGDSALYLCASTMTANTGELFFGEGSRLTVL.

The chain's CDR3 is CASGVQGSTEAFF. CDR3 coding DNA: TGTGCCAGCGGAGTACAGGGGAGTACTGAAGCTTTCTTT. This chain uses TRBV6-6 with TRBJ1-1; 7 nucleotides align to TRBD1. The junction had 8 bases not matched to a gene; V was cut back by 8 bases and J by 5 bases. Germline assignment: CDR1 MNHNY and CDR2 SVGAGI (reference sequence). This CDR3 is 13 amino acids long.

V and J are TRBV30 and TRBJ1-2, with D perhaps TRBD1 (6 bases). Germline lookup yields CDR1 GTSNPN and CDR2 SVGIG (reference sequence). The CDR3 extends over 14 amino acids. Trimming took off 3 bases at V and 5 bases at J, with 16 bases between the two ends. In nucleotides, the CDR3 is TGTGCCTGGAGCCCAGGGGCGGGTCGATATGGCTACACCTTC. This encodes CAWSPGAGRYGYTF.

The chain recombines TRBV2 with TRBJ2-3; 10 bases are a match to TRBD2. V was clipped by 5 bases and J by 1 base; unmatched bases: 9. CDR1 is SNHLY, CDR2 FYNNEI, per germline. This CDR3 spans 17 amino acids. Here the CDR3 reads CASSRWTSGGGTDTQYF. The CDR3 DNA reads as TGTGCCAGCAGTCGCTGGACTAGCGGAGGGGGCACAGATACGCAGTATTTT.

This chain joins TRBV5-1 and TRBJ2-7, with a tentative D call TRBD2 (5 bases). Germline V gene sequence: CDR1 SGHRS, CDR2 YFSETQ. The length of the CDR3 is 13 residues. Trimming removed 4 bases at V and 7 bases at J, with 15 bases between. CDR3 coding DNA: TGCGCCAGCAGCCCCCCGGGCGGACTTGAGCAGTACTTC. Translation: CASSPPGGLEQYF.

The chain is built from TRBV27 and TRBJ2-3; maybe TRBD1 (6 bases). Trimming took off 5 bases at V and 3 bases at J, with 12 bases between the two ends. CDR1 and CDR2 from the germline V gene are MNHEY and SMNVEV (reference sequence). The CDR3 runs 14 residues. CDR3 in amino acids: CASSIGGRTDTQYF. The CDR3 region has the DNA TGTGCCAGCAGTATAGGGGGTAGGACAGATACGCAGTATTTT.

The sample holds a few counts of this clone. The V gene is TRBV28, the J gene TRBJ2-3; 9 bases agree with TRBD1. This CDR3 spans 15 amino acids. CDR1 and CDR2 (germline): MDHEN, SYDVKM. Trimming cost V 6 bases and J 1 base; bases outside gene matches: 5. CDR3 DNA sequence: TGTGCCAGCAGGGAACGGGACAGGGGCACAGATACGCAGTATTTT. It codes for CASRERDRGTDTQYF.

The chain's CDR3 is CASRGGQTQDYGYTF. CDR3 nucleotide sequence: TGTGCCAGCAGGGGCGGACAGACCCAGGACTATGGCTACACCTTC. The chain recombines TRBV27 with TRBJ1-2; D might be TRBD1 (6 bases). Between the trimmed V and J ends, which lost 6 bases and 3 bases, there was a span of 17 bases. The CDR3 has 15 amino acids. Germline V gene lookup returns CDR1 MNHEY and CDR2 SMNVEV (reference sequence).

The rearrangement uses TRBV5-5 and TRBJ2-2, with 10 nucleotides matching TRBD1. The junction had 2 bases not matched to a gene; V was cut back by 3 bases and J by 6 bases. The CDR3 consists of 14 residues. Per the germline V gene, CDR1 is SGHKS and CDR2 is YYEKEE (reference sequence). The CDR3 region is CASSSGQGAGELFF. The CDR3 nucleotides read TGTGCCAGCAGCTCCGGACAGGGGGCCGGGGAGCTGTTTTTT.